This T cell receptor (beta chain) was recovered during a study of blood T cells in healthy people across ages. Germline CDR1 SEHNR, CDR2 FQNEAQ (reference sequence). V lost 0 bases and J lost 7, with 19 bases in between. The CDR3 consists of 16 residues. This clonotype was observed at least ten times. The use of a sample-barcoded 5' primer and a J-beta primer mix characterized a second PCR of 7 to 11 cycles. A minimum of 2.5 million CDR3-containing paired-end reads was obtained for each sample. Each CDR3 protein is one row after TCRdb ran MiXCR on the 5' RACE reads. The sample includes 1.5 million to 2 million distinct CDR3 sequences, roughly 30% seen only once; the top ten take 7.7%.

The clonotype originates from a woman in her 30s in good health. The sample consisted of blood. The rearrangement links TRBV7-9 to TRBJ2-7; possibly TRBD1 for D (6 bases). The CDR3 region is CASSLATGFLTGEQYF. CDR3 nucleotide sequence: TGTGCCAGCAGCTTAGCCACCGGGTTCTTAACAGGGGAGCAGTACTTC.